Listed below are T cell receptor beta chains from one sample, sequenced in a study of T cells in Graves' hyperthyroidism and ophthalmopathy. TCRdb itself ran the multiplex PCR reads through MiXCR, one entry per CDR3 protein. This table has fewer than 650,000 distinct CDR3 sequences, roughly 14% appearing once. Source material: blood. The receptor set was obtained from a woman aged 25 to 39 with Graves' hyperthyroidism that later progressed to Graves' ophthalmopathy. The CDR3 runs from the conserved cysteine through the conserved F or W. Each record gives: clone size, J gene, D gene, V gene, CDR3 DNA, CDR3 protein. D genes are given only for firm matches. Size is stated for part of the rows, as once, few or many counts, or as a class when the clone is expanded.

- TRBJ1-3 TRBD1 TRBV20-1 TGCAGTGCTAGAGATAGGACAGGGTTTGGAAACACCATATATTTT CSARDRTGFGNTIYF
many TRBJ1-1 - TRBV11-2 TGTGCCAGCAGCTTCCAAATCCTCTCGTTTGAAGCTTTCTTT CASSFQILSFEAFF
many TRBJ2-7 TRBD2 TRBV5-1 TGCGCCAGCGGCTTGAGACTAGCGTCCCACGAGCAGTACTTC CASGLRLASHEQYF
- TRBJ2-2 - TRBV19 TGTGCCAGTAGTATAGGCGGAGGCACCGGGGAGCTGTTTTTT CASSIGGGTGELFF
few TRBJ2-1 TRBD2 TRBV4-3 TGCGCCAGCAGCACCGTAGCGGGATCGTCCTACAATGAGCAGTTCTTC CASSTVAGSSYNEQFF
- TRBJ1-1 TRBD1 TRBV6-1 TGTGCCAGCAGTCCGGACAGGGGGCGAGTAACTGAAGCTTTCTTT CASSPDRGRVTEAFF
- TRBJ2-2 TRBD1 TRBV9 TGTGCCAGCACCGCCGGGACAGGGGGCACGGGGGAGCTGTTTTTT CASTAGTGGTGELFF
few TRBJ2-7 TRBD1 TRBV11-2 TGTGCCAGCAGCTCAAACATAGGGACAGGGGGCCGCTTTTCCTACGAGCAGTACTTC CASSSNIGTGGRFSYEQYF
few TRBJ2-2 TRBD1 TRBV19 TGTGCCAGTAGTATCCCTACAGGGGGCATCGGGGAGCTGTTTTTT CASSIPTGGIGELFF
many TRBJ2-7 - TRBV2 TGTGCCAGCAGTCTACAGGGTATATACGAGCAGTACTTC CASSLQGIYEQYF
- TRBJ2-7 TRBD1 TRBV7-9 TGTGCCAGCAGCTTAGGACAGGGCTTTGAGCAGTACTTC CASSLGQGFEQYF
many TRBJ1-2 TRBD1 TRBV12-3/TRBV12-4 TGTGCCAGCAGTAGGACAGGGGCCAACTATGGCTACACCTTC CASSRTGANYGYTF
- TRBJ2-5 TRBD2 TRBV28 TGTGCCAGCAGTTTAACGACGGGAGGGTCGGGGGAGACCCAGTACTTC CASSLTTGGSGETQYF
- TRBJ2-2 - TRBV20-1 TGCAGTGCTAGAGGCCCAGGGACCGGGGAGCTGTTTTTT CSARGPGTGELFF
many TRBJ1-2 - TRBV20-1 TGCAGTGCTCGCGGGGGGGAGACCTATGGCTACACCTTC CSARGGETYGYTF
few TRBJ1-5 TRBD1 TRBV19 TGTGCCAGTAGTGGGACAGGTCAGCCCCAGCATTTT CASSGTGQPQHF
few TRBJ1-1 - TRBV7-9 TGTGCCAGCAGCCTCCCAAGGGTGGGCACTGAAGCTTTCTTT CASSLPRVGTEAFF
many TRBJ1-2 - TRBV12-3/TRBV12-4 TGTGCCAGCAGGAGGGCGGGCCCTTGGGGAGGCTACACCTTC CASRRAGPWGGYTF
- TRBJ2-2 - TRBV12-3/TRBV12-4 TGTGCCAGCAGTCCCCAGTTCGCGGGTTCCACCGGGGAGCTGTTTTTT CASSPQFAGSTGELFF
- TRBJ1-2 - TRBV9 TGTGCCAGCAGTATGGGGGGAGGGTATAGCGGCTACACCTTC CASSMGGGYSGYTF
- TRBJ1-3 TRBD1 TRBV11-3 TGTGCCAGCAGCTCGGGACAGGGAGGAGGAAACACCATATATTTT CASSSGQGGGNTIYF
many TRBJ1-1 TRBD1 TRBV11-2 TGTGCCAGCAGCTTAACGGTCCGCTGGGACAGGGGGCATAGCACTGAAGCTTTCTTT CASSLTVRWDRGHSTEAFF
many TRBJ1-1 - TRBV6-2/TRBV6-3 TGTGCCAGCAGTTACTCGAATTACAAAAGGAACACTGAAGCTTTCTTT CASSYSNYKRNTEAFF
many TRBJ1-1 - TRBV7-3 TGTGCCAGCAGCCCCCGGGGGCAGAGGAACACTGAAGCTTTCTTT CASSPRGQRNTEAFF
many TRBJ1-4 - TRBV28 TGTGCCAGCAGTTTCGGGTTAGGGCCTAATGAAAAACTGTTTTTT CASSFGLGPNEKLFF
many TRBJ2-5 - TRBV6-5 TGTGCCAGCAGTTACCCGGAAATGGACGGTCAAGAGACCCAGTACTTC CASSYPEMDGQETQYF
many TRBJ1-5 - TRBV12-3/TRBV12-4 TGTGCCAGCAGTTTTGGGGAGCAGCCCCAGCATTTT CASSFGEQPQHF
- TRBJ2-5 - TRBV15 TGTGCCACCAGCAGAGCGACAGGACCTCAAGAGACCCAGTACTTC CATSRATGPQETQYF
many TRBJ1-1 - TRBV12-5 TGTGCTAGTGGTTTGGGAGGCGGGCGCGGCACTGAAGCTTTCTTT CASGLGGGRGTEAFF
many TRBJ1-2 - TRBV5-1 TGCGCCAGCAGCTCGGGAAGGGACCGCGACTATGGCTACACCTTC CASSSGRDRDYGYTF
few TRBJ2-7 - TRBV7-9 TGTGCCAGCAGCGACTCGGACAAGGCCCTCTACGAGCAGTACTTC CASSDSDKALYEQYF
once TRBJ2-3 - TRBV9 TGTGCCAGCAGCGTGGGGGACTTTAGACCAGATACGCAGTATTTT CASSVGDFRPDTQYF
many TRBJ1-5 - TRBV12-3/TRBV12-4 TGTGCCAGCAGTTGGGGGGGATATAGCAATCAGCCCCAGCATTTT CASSWGGYSNQPQHF
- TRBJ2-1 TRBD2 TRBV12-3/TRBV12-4 TGTGCCAGCAGTCAGCGGACTAGCGGGGCGCAGTTCTTC CASSQRTSGAQFF
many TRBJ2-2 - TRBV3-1 TGTGCCAGCAGCCAATCAAGCCCCGGGGAGCTGTTTTTT CASSQSSPGELFF
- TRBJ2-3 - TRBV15 TGTGCCACCAGCAGAGACAGGGAGGCGCAGTATTTT CATSRDREAQYF
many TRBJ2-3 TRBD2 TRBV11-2 TGTGCCAGCAGCTTAGTGACTAGCGGAACAGATACGCAGTATTTT CASSLVTSGTDTQYF
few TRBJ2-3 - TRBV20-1 TGCAGTGCTAATCTCCCCCAGCGCCGCACAGATACGCAGTATTTT CSANLPQRRTDTQYF
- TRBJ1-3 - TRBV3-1 TGTGCCAGCAGCCAACTGCCGGGAAAGGAGAGCTCTGGAAACACCATATATTTT CASSQLPGKESSGNTIYF
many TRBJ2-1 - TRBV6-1 TGTGCCAGCAGTCAAGAAAGTGAGCAGTTCTTC CASSQESEQFF
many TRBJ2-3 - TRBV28 TGTGCCAGCACCGCTTCCTGGGGTCAATGGGTAACAGATACGCAGTATTTT CASTASWGQWVTDTQYF
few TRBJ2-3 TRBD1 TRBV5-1 TGCGCCAGCAGCGGCTCCGGGACAGGGGTACAAGATACGCAGTATTTT CASSGSGTGVQDTQYF
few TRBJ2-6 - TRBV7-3 TGTGCCAGCAGTTCCCAGGGGGGTTCTGGGGCCAACGTCCTGACTTTC CASSSQGGSGANVLTF
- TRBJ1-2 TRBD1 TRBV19 TGTGCCAGTACCCCTGGGACAGGGAAAGACTATGGCTACACCTTC CASTPGTGKDYGYTF